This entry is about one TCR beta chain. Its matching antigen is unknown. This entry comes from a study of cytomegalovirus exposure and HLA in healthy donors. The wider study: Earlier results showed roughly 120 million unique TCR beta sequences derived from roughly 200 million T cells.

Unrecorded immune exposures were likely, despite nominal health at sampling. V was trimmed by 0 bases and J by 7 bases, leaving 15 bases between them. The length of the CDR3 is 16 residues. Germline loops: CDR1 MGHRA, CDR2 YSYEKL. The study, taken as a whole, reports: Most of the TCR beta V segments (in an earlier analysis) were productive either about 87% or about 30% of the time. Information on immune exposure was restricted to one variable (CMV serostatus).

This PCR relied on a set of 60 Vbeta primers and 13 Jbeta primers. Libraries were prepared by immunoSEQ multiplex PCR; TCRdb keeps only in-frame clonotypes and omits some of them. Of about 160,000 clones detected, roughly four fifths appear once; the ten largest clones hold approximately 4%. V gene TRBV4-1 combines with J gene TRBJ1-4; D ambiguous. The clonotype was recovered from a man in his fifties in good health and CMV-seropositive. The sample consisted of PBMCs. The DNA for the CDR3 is TGCGCCAGCAGCCAAGAATTGGGCCTGGTCGGTGAAAAACTGTTTTTT. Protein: CASSQELGLVGEKLFF.